This TCR beta chain was recovered during a study of molecular identifiers for immune sequencing clone quantification. The CDR3 contains 14 residues. Trimming left V 0 bases short and J 3 bases short, with 12 bases between. Germline values: CDR1 DFQATT, CDR2 SNEGSKA (reference sequence). With listed TCR primers and previously described methods, bulk TCR libraries were prepared. A single record per CDR3 protein comes from TCRdb applying MiXCR to the PCR reads. Counted here are approximately 670,000 distinct CDR3 sequences, 15% to 20% occurring once; the ten biggest clones make up 0.85%. This clonotype was picked up many times.

The J gene is TRBJ2-7, the V gene TRBV20-1; D is perhaps TRBD1 (6 bases). This sequence originates from a human donor in good health. Some libraries in this study had Jurkat cell RNA spiked in. The sample taken for sequencing was naive CD8+ T cells from blood, with Jurkat cell RNA spiked in. Subset: FACS-sorted CD8+CD4-CCR7+CD45RA+ naive T cells. The CDR3 DNA is TGCAGTGCTAGAGATATTTCACAGGGCTACGAGCAGTACTTC. Protein: CSARDISQGYEQYF.